This TCR beta chain was sequenced in a study of cytomegalovirus exposure and HLA in healthy donors. Primers for the PCR totalled 60 Vbeta and 13 Jbeta. Original processing methods: Later work found 65 million to 100 million unique TCR beta chains, with around 10 million shared. The method was immunoSEQ multiplex PCR; TCRdb's version includes in-frame clones alone and lacks a portion of them. Clone size and the V and J calls come from that table; the DNA yielded D and trimming. The data contain over 200,000 clones, approximately 81% of them singletons. General study points: A later analysis linked a missense DCLRE1C variant to TCR beta V- and J-gene trimming. The availability of immune exposure information extended only to CMV serostatus.

A remark on this clone: Its antigen is currently unknown.

Source material: PBMCs. This TCR came from a human donor in good health.

The CDR3 sequence is CASSPAGVAAGNTIYF. The DNA of the CDR3 is TGTGCCAGCTCACCGGCAGGGGTTGCGGCTGGAAACACCATATATTTT. The genes are TRBV18 and TRBJ1-3; D possibly corresponds to TRBD1 (6 bases). Trimming cost V 3 bases and J 2 bases, with 14 bases left between them. The CDR3 has 16 amino acids. Germline V gene sequence: CDR1 KGHSH, CDR2 LQKENI.